This T cell receptor beta chain was sequenced for a study of blood T cell repertoires in COVID-19. In the study overall: Samples came from the United States, Italy and Spain, spanning acute and convalescent COVID-19. Sample material is recorded as cDNA or gDNA derived from T cells, B-cell-depleted T cells, or PBMCs.

The CDR3 consists of 18 residues. Looked up from germline, CDR1 is KGHSH and CDR2 is LQKENI. V trimming: 3 bases; J trimming: 4 bases; junction bases outside the gene matches: 13. In the original processing: Amplified reference gene primers provided the basis for estimating nucleated cell counts. TCRdb keeps only in-frame clones here, not all; method: immunoSEQ multiplex PCR. V and J calls plus clone size are reproduced from that table; the DNA served to infer D and trimming. The data show around 150,000 clones, approximately 90% seen once. Sequenced material: peripheral blood. This TCR came from a woman between 40 and 50 years old with acute or convalescent COVID-19. This rearrangement joins TRBV18 to TRBJ1-4; TRBD1 matches 8 bases. CDR3 bases: TGTGCCAGCTCACCTTCGATGACAGGGGTAGAGATTAATGAAAAACTGTTTTTT. Its protein is CASSPSMTGVEINEKLFF.